Each of the 30 T cell receptor beta chains below was sequenced from the same sample in a study of identifying expanded T cells in peripheral blood. Clones were sequenced by immunoSEQ multiplex PCR, and TCRdb holds only the in-frame ones, with some missing. The sample holds about 110,000 clones, around nine tenths seen once. Specimen: blood. These receptors were obtained from a person aged 18 to 70 in good health.

The chain has TRBV2 and TRBJ2-5; unclear D gene. V lost 6 bases to trimming and J lost 0 bases, with 11 bases between them. Germline V gives CDR1 SNHLY, CDR2 FYNNEI. This CDR3 spans 14 amino acids. CDR3 amino acids: CASSRTLDQETQYF. The CDR3 nucleotides are TGTGCCAGCAGCAGGACCCTGGACCAAGAGACCCAGTACTTC.

The chain links TRBV5-1 to TRBJ2-5, with 7 bases that match TRBD1. V lost 3 bases, J lost 6 bases, and 5 bases stayed unmatched. This CDR3 region has 13 residues. From germline, CDR1 is SGHRS and CDR2 YFSETQ. The CDR3 bases are TGCGCCAGCAGCTACGACAGGGAACAGACCCAGTACTTC. It translates to CASSYDREQTQYF.

The chain combines TRBV21-1 with TRBJ1-6; the tabulated D call, TRBD1, remains unverified against the DNA. TRBV21-1 is flagged as a pseudogene. CDR3 size: 18 residues. The CDR3 region is CASSKNHTKPLYNSPLHF. The CDR3 DNA reads as TGTGCCAGCAGCAAAAACCACACGAAACCGTTATATAATTCACCCCTCCACTTT.

This clone was counted between two and nine times. This chain connects TRBV27 to TRBJ1-6, with 9 bases identical to TRBD1. From germline, CDR1 is MNHEY and CDR2 SMNVEV (reference sequence). V was pared by 5 bases and J by 9 bases, with 8 bases of the junction left unmatched. The CDR3 has 15 residues. The CDR3 nucleotides are TGTGCCAGCAGTCTCATCGGGACAGGGCCTTCACCCCTCCACTTT. Its protein product is CASSLIGTGPSPLHF.

The rearrangement joins TRBV6-5 to TRBJ1-2; D might be TRBD1 (5 bases). The germline gives CDR1 MNHEY, CDR2 SVGAGI. The CDR3 is 15 residues long. V lost 6 bases to trimming and J lost 8 bases, with 22 bases between them. CDR3 loop: CASSLYLRASGGYTF. CDR3 in DNA: TGTGCCAGCAGCCTCTACCTCAGGGCTTCTGGGGGCTACACCTTC.

The genes are TRBV7-2 and TRBJ2-7; D possibly corresponds to TRBD1 (5 bases). Germline loops: CDR1 SGHTA, CDR2 FQGNSA. V gave up 4 bases and J gave up 3 bases, with 13 bases separating them. The CDR3 spans 14 residues. Here the CDR3 reads CASSSWTSHYEQYF. The CDR3 bases are TGTGCCAGCAGCTCCTGGACAAGTCACTACGAGCAGTACTTC.

This chain connects TRBV11-2 to TRBJ2-1; D is unresolved. There are 12 residues in the CDR3. The V gene's germline CDR1 is SGHAT and CDR2 FQNNGV. V was clipped by 3 bases and J by 15 bases, with 15 bases between them. The CDR3 nucleotides are TGTGCCAGCAGCTTCTCCAGGCCAGAACTGTTCTTC. Translating it yields CASSFSRPELFF.

V and J are TRBV28 and TRBJ2-7; 7 bases agree with TRBD2. CDR1 is MDHEN, CDR2 SYDVKM, per germline. V lost 5 bases, J lost 3 bases, and 16 bases stayed unmatched. The CDR3 sequence is 17 residues long. CDR3 in DNA: TGTGCCAGCAGTCCCCGCCGGGGGTGGGGAGGGAACTACGAGCAGTACTTC. The encoded protein is CASSPRRGWGGNYEQYF.

The chain recombines TRBV6-5 with TRBJ2-1, with a weak D call TRBD1 (6 bases). The length of the CDR3 is 14 residues. Trimming stripped 4 bases from V and 10 bases from J, with 17 bases between. CDR1 MNHEY and CDR2 SVGAGI come from the germline V gene. Written as DNA, the CDR3 is TGTGCCAGCAGTTGGGGGAGACTCACAGGGGAGCAGTTCTTC. This gives the protein CASSWGRLTGEQFF.

The V and J genes are TRBV11-2 and TRBJ2-7; D is perhaps TRBD1 or TRBD2 (7 bases each). Trimming left V 5 bases short and J 2 bases short, with 19 bases between. This CDR3 is 16 amino acids long. Germline V gives CDR1 SGHAT, CDR2 FQNNGV. The CDR3 loop is CASSPRGRAATYEQYF. CDR3 bases: TGTGCCAGCAGCCCCAGGGGGAGGGCGGCTACCTACGAGCAGTACTTC. The complete variable domain, with remaining parts taken from reference TRBV11-2 and TRBJ2-7, reads EAGVAQSPRYKIIEKRQSVAFWCNPISGHATLYWYQQILGQGPKLLIQFQNNGVVDDSQLPKDRFSAERLKGVDSTLKIQPAKLEDSAVYLCASSPRGRAATYEQYFGPGTRLTVT.

CDR3 sequence (DNA): TGTGCCAGCAGCTTAGCGCGTACTAGCGGGGGGACCCAGTACTTC. This gives the protein CASSLARTSGGTQYF. This chain joins TRBV7-2 and TRBJ2-5, with 11 bases lining up with TRBD2. The CDR3 totals 15 residues. Germline CDR1 and CDR2: SGHTA and FQGNSA. J lost 7 bases, V lost 0 bases, and 4 bases had no gene match.

This clone appeared a few times. CDR3 sequence reads: CASSPTPESGETQYF. The CDR3 nucleotides read TGTGCCAGCAGCCCCACCCCGGAGTCCGGGGAGACCCAGTACTTC. V is TRBV7-9 and J is TRBJ2-5; D unresolved. Trimming cost V 5 bases and J 5 bases, with 18 bases left between them. This CDR3 is 15 amino acids long. In germline, CDR1 is SEHNR, CDR2 FQNEAQ (reference sequence).

In DNA, the CDR3 is TGTGCCAGCAGCGTTACAGGGAAGGACGAGCAGTACTTC. Its protein is CASSVTGKDEQYF. J is TRBJ2-7 and V is TRBV9; perhaps TRBD1 as D (6 bases). Trimming stripped 2 bases from V and 5 bases from J, with 11 bases between. Germline CDR1 reads SGDLS; CDR2 reads YYNGEE. There are 13 residues in the CDR3. Full variable domain (rest looked up from reference TRBV9 and TRBJ2-7): DSGVTQTPKHLITATGQRVTLRCSPRSGDLSVYWYQQSLDQGLQFLIQYYNGEERAKGNILERFSAQQFPDLHSELNLSSLELGDSALYFCASSVTGKDEQYFGPGTRLTVT.

The J gene is TRBJ2-2, the V gene TRBV6-4, with D uncertain. Trimming shortened V by 6 bases and J by 2 bases, and 10 bases separated the two germline ends. Per the germline V gene, CDR1 is MRHNA and CDR2 is SNTAGT. The CDR3 spans 14 residues. CDR3 loop: CASSQYGNTGELFF. The CDR3 region has the DNA TGTGCCAGCAGCCAATATGGAAACACCGGGGAGCTGTTTTTT.

The rearrangement uses TRBV5-1 and TRBJ2-7, with TRBD1 matching 7 bases. V lost 5 bases to trimming and J lost 2 bases; unmatched junction nucleotides: 7. The CDR3 contains 14 residues. Per the germline V gene, CDR1 is SGHRS and CDR2 is YFSETQ. The CDR3 DNA is TGCGCCAGCAGTTCACGACAGGGCCCCTACGAGCAGTACTTC. It translates to CASSSRQGPYEQYF.

The rearrangement links TRBV7-9 to TRBJ2-1, with 7 bases lining up with TRBD1. V was clipped by 5 bases and J by 4 bases; unmatched bases: 8. Germline CDR1 and CDR2: SEHNR and FQNEAQ (reference sequence). CDR3 length: 15 amino acids. This chain's CDR3 is CASSGTGERYNEQFF. The DNA of the CDR3 is TGTGCCAGCAGCGGCACAGGGGAGAGATACAATGAGCAGTTCTTC. Full variable domain (missing parts from reference TRBV7-9 and TRBJ2-1): DTGVSQNPRHKITKRGQNVTFRCDPISEHNRLYWYRQTLGQGPEFLTYFQNEAQLEKSRLLSDRFSAERPKGSFSTLEIQRTEQGDSAMYLCASSGTGERYNEQFFGPGTRLTVL.

The chain links TRBV4-3 to TRBJ1-6; maybe TRBD1 (6 bases). V was cut by 0 bases and J by 16 bases, with 13 bases left in between. Germline loops: CDR1 LGHNA, CDR2 YSLEER. CDR3 length: 13 amino acids. The CDR3 bases are TGCGCCAGCAGCCAAGATGCGGGGGGCGAGCTCCACTTT. Amino acids: CASSQDAGGELHF.

The sample holds one count of this clone. The chain carries TRBV5-4 and TRBJ1-3; D might be TRBD1 (6 bases). V was pared by 7 bases and J by 4 bases, with 15 bases between. The CDR3 has 14 residues. Germline assignment: CDR1 SGHNT and CDR2 YYREEE (reference sequence). The DNA of the CDR3 is TGTGCCAGCGGTAGTCGGGGGCAAGGAAACACCATATATTTT. It codes for CASGSRGQGNTIYF.

This chain connects TRBV10-3 to TRBJ1-1; 7 bases fit TRBD1. Germline V lookup: CDR1 ENHRY, CDR2 SYGVKD. CDR3 length: 14 residues. V lost 0 bases, J lost 8 bases, and 6 bases stayed unmatched. In nucleotides, the CDR3 is TGTGCCATCAGTGAGTCCCTGGGACAGCAAGAAGCTTTCTTT. Translated: CAISESLGQQEAFF.

The rearrangement links TRBV5-1 to TRBJ2-2; D possibly corresponds to TRBD2 (5 bases). The CDR3 loop spans 14 amino acids. Germline lookup yields CDR1 SGHRS and CDR2 YFSETQ. Trimming removed 4 bases at V and 3 bases at J, with 10 bases between. CDR3 protein: CASSAAAYTGELFF. CDR3 nucleotides: TGCGCCAGCAGCGCAGCGGCCTACACCGGGGAGCTGTTTTTT.

A single count supports this clone. The rearrangement uses TRBV15 and TRBJ1-5; unclear D gene. V was shortened by 1 base and J by 4 bases, with 8 bases between the two germline ends. The CDR3 runs 14 residues. CDR1 is LNHNV and CDR2 is YYDKDF in the germline V gene (reference sequence). In DNA form, the CDR3 reads TGTGCCACCAGCAGAGTTTCGGGGAATCAGCCCCAGCATTTT. This codes for CATSRVSGNQPQHF. The full variable domain, rest sourced from reference TRBV15 and TRBJ1-5, is DAMVIQNPRYQVTQFGKPVTLSCSQTLNHNVMYWYQQKSSQAPKLLFHYYDKDFNNEADTPDNFQSRRPNTSFCFLDIRSPGLGDTAMYLCATSRVSGNQPQHFGDGTRLSIL.

This rearrangement joins TRBV28 to TRBJ1-2; no reliable D call. The germline gives CDR1 MDHEN, CDR2 SYDVKM. Deletions cut 2 bases from V and 2 bases from J, with 9 bases between. The CDR3 consists of 14 residues. For the CDR3, the DNA is TGTGCCAGCAGTTTAAGGGCCACAAACTATGGCTACACCTTC. As protein: CASSLRATNYGYTF.

The genes are TRBV7-2 and TRBJ2-3; D gene ambiguous. Trimming took off 4 bases at V and 4 bases at J, with 12 bases between the two ends. Per the germline V gene, CDR1 is SGHTA and CDR2 is FQGNSA. The CDR3 spans 14 residues. CDR3 residues: CASSSHTPPDTQYF. The CDR3 DNA is TGTGCCAGCAGCTCCCATACCCCCCCAGATACGCAGTATTTT. Combining the CDR3 with reference TRBV7-2 and TRBJ2-3 gives the whole variable domain GAGVSQSPSNKVTEKGKDVELRCDPISGHTALYWYRQSLGQGLEFLIYFQGNSAPDKSGLPSDRFSAERTGGSVSTLTIQRTQQEDSAVYLCASSSHTPPDTQYFGPGTRLTVL.

The chain links TRBV6-6 to TRBJ2-2; D is ambiguous. The CDR3 runs to 13 residues. The ends were cut back, 5 bases at V and 0 bases at J, with 4 bases in the middle. Germline V gives CDR1 MNHNY, CDR2 SVGAGI (reference sequence). The chain's CDR3 is CASSKTNTGELFF. The CDR3 nucleotides read TGTGCCAGCAGTAAGACGAACACCGGGGAGCTGTTTTTT.

The chain has TRBV7-6 and TRBJ1-2; 7 nucleotides match TRBD1. This CDR3 has 14 residues. J lost 4 bases, V lost 1 base, and 3 bases had no gene match. CDR1 and CDR2 (germline): SGHVS, FNYEAQ. CDR3 in amino acids: CASSLGRGPYGYTF. CDR3 bases: TGTGCCAGCAGCTTAGGAAGGGGGCCCTATGGCTACACCTTC.

In this sample, this clone turned up once. The J gene is TRBJ2-1, the V gene TRBV27, with 7 bases aligning to TRBD2. The CDR3 covers 14 residues. Germline V CDR1 and CDR2: MNHEY, SMNVEV (reference sequence). J lost 8 bases, V lost 6 bases, and 10 bases had no gene match. This CDR3 is CASRRGWTSHEQFF. CDR3 DNA sequence: TGTGCCAGCAGGCGAGGATGGACTAGTCATGAGCAGTTCTTC.

The chain has TRBV5-4 and TRBJ1-2; D may be TRBD1 (5 bases). This CDR3 is built from 14 residues. Germline V gene lookup returns CDR1 SGHNT and CDR2 YYREEE (reference sequence). Deletions cut 5 bases from V and 1 base from J, with 12 bases between. This CDR3 is CASSRQTSNYGYTF. The CDR3 nucleotides read TGTGCCAGCAGTAGACAGACGAGTAACTATGGCTACACCTTC.

The rearrangement uses TRBV5-1 and TRBJ1-2; 9 bases agree with TRBD1. Per germline, CDR1 SGHRS and CDR2 YFSETQ. The V segment lost 1 base and the J segment 7 bases; nucleotides outside the gene matches: 11. The CDR3 extends over 16 amino acids. CDR3 in amino acids: CASSLRLQGALSGYTF. CDR3 in DNA: TGCGCCAGCAGCTTGAGGCTACAGGGGGCGCTTAGTGGCTACACCTTC.

The J gene is TRBJ1-5, the V gene TRBV4-1, with a weak D call TRBD1 (6 bases). The CDR3 has 18 residues. Trimming removed 4 bases at V and 0 bases at J, with 19 bases between. From germline, CDR1 is MGHRA and CDR2 YSYEKL. CDR3 sequence: CASSPTPMGGLSNQPQHF. The CDR3, as DNA: TGCGCCAGCAGCCCTACACCAATGGGGGGCCTTAGCAATCAGCCCCAGCATTTT.

On this clone itself: Germline and junction disagree at one end, which may indicate a read error. The V and J genes are TRBV5-4 and TRBJ1-1; D is possibly TRBD1 (5 bases). CDR1 SGHNT and CDR2 YYREEE come from the germline V gene (reference sequence). The CDR3 covers 14 residues. CDR3 coding DNA: TGTGCCAGCACCTTGGATCAGGGCTACACTGAAGCTTTCTTT. Its translation is CASTLDQGYTEAFF. Full variable domain (outside the CDR3, taken from reference TRBV5-4 and TRBJ1-1): ETGVTQSPTHLIKTRGQQVTLRCSSQSGHNTVSWYQQALGQGPQFIFQYYREEENGRGNFPPRFSGLQFPNYSSELNVNALELDDSALYLCASTLDQGYTEAFFGQGTRLTVV.